This T cell receptor beta chain was identified in a study of T cells expressing NK-cell markers. TCRdb reprocessed the 5' RACE reads and reports one entry per CDR3 protein, with no DNA. This table holds about 540,000 distinct CDR3 sequences. The CDR3 runs 13 residues. The V gene's germline CDR1 is MNHEY and CDR2 SVGAGI. This clonotype originated in a man aged 18-30 years in good health. The chain uses TRBV6-5 and TRBJ1-6. The sample was blood T cells: a sorted CD56 or NKG2C T cell subset, CD4+ or CD8+ T cells, or bulk PBMC T cells (not recorded which). The CDR3 sequence: CASAGRTNSPLHF.